The T cell receptor beta chain under discussion was sequenced for a study of T cells in Graves' hyperthyroidism and ophthalmopathy. The CDR3 is 18 residues long. Trimming took 5 bases from V and 6 from J, leaving 29 bases between them. Germline CDR1 and CDR2: SGHVS and FQNEAQ. In this sample, this clonotype turned up many times. TCR beta CDR3 sequences were amplified from RNA transcripts. The primer set for the first-round RT-PCR of the TCR CDR3 was HTBI. TCRdb fed the multiplex PCR reads into MiXCR, producing one record per CDR3 protein. Found here are about 290,000 distinct CDR3 sequences, about 15% of them singletons; the top ten hold 30%.

The receptor was isolated from a woman aged 50 to 65 with Graves' hyperthyroidism that later progressed to Graves' ophthalmopathy. Sequencing used blood. V and J are TRBV7-8 and TRBJ2-7; D might be TRBD1 (6 bases). This chain's CDR3 is CASSLQTDRFSPIGEQYF. The CDR3 nucleotides are TGTGCCAGCAGCCTGCAAACGGACAGATTCTCCCCTATTGGCGAGCAGTACTTC. The entire variable domain, with the rest obtained from reference TRBV7-8 and TRBJ2-7, is as follows: GAGVSQSPRYKVAKRGQDVALRCDPISGHVSLFWYQQALGQGPEFLTYFQNEAQLDKSGLPSDRFFAERPEGSVSTLKIQRTQQEDSAVYLCASSLQTDRFSPIGEQYFGPGTRLTVT.